This TCR beta chain originates from a study of blood T cell repertoires in COVID-19. About the research overall: Some COVID-19 samples were acute and others convalescent; all came from the United States, Italy and Spain. The cDNA or gDNA used as material had been derived from T cells, B-cell-depleted T cells, or PBMCs.

The germline V and J ends were trimmed by 6 bases and 8 bases, with 19 bases remaining between them. This CDR3 comprises 15 residues. Germline CDR1 LGHDT, CDR2 YNNKEL (reference sequence). In the source study's methods: Amplification of reference gene primers was used by the study to estimate nucleated cell counts. Measured with immunoSEQ multiplex PCR; TCRdb has only the in-frame clones, and not every one. That table is the source of V, J and clone size, and D and trimming were worked out from the DNA. The data show a few hundred thousand clones, approximately 86% seen once. This TCR derives from a woman in her twenties or thirties with acute or convalescent COVID-19. The material sequenced was peripheral blood. The chain uses TRBV3-1 (or the pseudogene TRBV3-2) and TRBJ1-4; D is possibly TRBD1 (5 bases). CDR3 residues: CASSMTRVRGEKLFF. CDR3 bases: TGTGCCAGCAGTATGACTCGGGTCCGGGGGGAAAAACTGTTTTTT.